This T cell receptor (beta chain) was recovered during a study of technical replicates of blood from a few donors. Produced via immunoSEQ multiplex PCR; TCRdb's table is partial and in-frame only. The table includes tens of thousands of clones, 95% to 97% detected once. The CDR3 extends over 16 amino acids. Unmatched junction bases numbered 1, after V lost 0 bases and J lost 1 base. Germline V gene sequence: CDR1 SGDLS, CDR2 YYNGEE. The source material was T cells isolated from PBMCs. V gene TRBV9 combines with J gene TRBJ2-6, with 7 nucleotides matching TRBD2. This TCR was recovered from a human donor in good health. CDR3 coding DNA: TGTGCCAGCAGCGTAGTCGGGGGGTCTGGGGCCAACGTCCTGACTTTC. Its translation is CASSVVGGSGANVLTF.